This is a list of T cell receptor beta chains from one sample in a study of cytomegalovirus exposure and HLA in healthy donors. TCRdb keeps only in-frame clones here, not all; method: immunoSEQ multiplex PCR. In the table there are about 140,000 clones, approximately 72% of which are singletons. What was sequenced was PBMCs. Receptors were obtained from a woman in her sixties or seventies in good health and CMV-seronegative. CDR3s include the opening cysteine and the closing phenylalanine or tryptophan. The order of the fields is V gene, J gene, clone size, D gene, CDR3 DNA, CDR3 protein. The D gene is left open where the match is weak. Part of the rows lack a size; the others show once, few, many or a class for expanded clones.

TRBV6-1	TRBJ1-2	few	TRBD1	TGTGCCAGCAGTGAAATCAGGGGGACCTATGGCTACACCTTC	CASSEIRGTYGYTF
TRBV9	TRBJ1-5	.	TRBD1	TGTGCCAGCGCCCAGGGGGACCATCAGCCCCAGCATTTT	CASAQGDHQPQHF
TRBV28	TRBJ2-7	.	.	TGTGCCAGCAGTTTTCTTTCGGAGCAGTACTTC	CASSFLSEQYF
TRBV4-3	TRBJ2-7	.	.	TGCGCCAGCAGCCATTCAGGGAAACACGAGCAGTACTTC	CASSHSGKHEQYF
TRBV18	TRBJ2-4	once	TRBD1	TGTGCCAGCTCACCGAGACCAGGGGGCCGGGGAAACATTCAGTACTTC	CASSPRPGGRGNIQYF
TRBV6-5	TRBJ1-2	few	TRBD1	TGTGCCAGCAGTCTGGACAGGGTAACGTCTGGCTACACCTTC	CASSLDRVTSGYTF
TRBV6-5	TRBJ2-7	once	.	TGTGCCCCCCAACGACGGGGAATGCCCTCCTACGAGCAGTACTTC	CAPQRRGMPSYEQYF
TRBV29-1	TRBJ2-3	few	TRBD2	TGCAGCGTTGTTAAGCGGGGGTTAACAGATACGCAGTATTTT	CSVVKRGLTDTQYF
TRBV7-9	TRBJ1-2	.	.	TGTTCCAGCAGCTTAGCGAATGCGGGGGACCGCAGCTTGCTCTATGGCTACACCTTC	CSSSLANAGDRSLLYGYTF
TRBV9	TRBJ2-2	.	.	TGTGCCAGCAGCGTAGTGGTGGGGGGGCCGGCGAACACCGGGGAGCTGTTTTTT	CASSVVVGGPANTGELFF
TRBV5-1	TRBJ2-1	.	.	TGCGCCAGCAGCTTGGGGGGGGACTACAATGAGCAGTTCTTC	CASSLGGDYNEQFF
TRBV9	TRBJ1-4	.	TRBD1	TGTGCCAGCAGCGTAGGACAGGGTAATAATGAAAAACTGTTTTTT	CASSVGQGNNEKLFF
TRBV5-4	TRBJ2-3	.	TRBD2	TGTGCCAGCAGCCCGGGACTAGCGGTTCTGGATACGCAGTATTTT	CASSPGLAVLDTQYF
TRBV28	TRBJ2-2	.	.	TGTGCCAGCAAATTGGCCGAGGAGCTGTTTTTT	CASKLAEELFF
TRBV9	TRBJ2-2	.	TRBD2	TGTGCCAGCCACCGGGCGGGAGTGGACACCGGGGAGCTGTTTTTT	CASHRAGVDTGELFF
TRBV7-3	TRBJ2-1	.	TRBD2	TGTGCCAGCAGCGATGGACTAGCGGGAGTTAGGGAGCAGTTCTTC	CASSDGLAGVREQFF
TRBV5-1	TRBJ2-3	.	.	TGCGCCAGCAGCTTCCTCACAACAACAGATACGCAGTATTTT	CASSFLTTTDTQYF
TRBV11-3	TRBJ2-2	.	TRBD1	TGTGCCAGCAGCCCCCACACAAGTACAGGGGGCAGCACCGGGGAGCTGTTTTTT	CASSPHTSTGGSTGELFF